The 10 T cell receptor beta chains given below trace back to one sample, sequenced in a study of cytomegalovirus exposure and HLA in healthy donors. Vbeta (60) and Jbeta (13) primers were used in the PCR. Clones were sequenced by immunoSEQ multiplex PCR, and TCRdb holds only the in-frame ones, with some missing. The sample includes about 130,000 clones, around 74% of them seen just once. The sample consisted of PBMCs. The receptors come from a woman aged 50 to 60 in good health and CMV-seropositive.

In this sample, this clone turned up once. The gene calls are TRBV5-6 and TRBJ2-7; 10 positions match TRBD1. The V segment lost 0 bases and the J segment 1 base; nucleotides outside the gene matches: 4. This CDR3 is built from 16 residues. From germline, CDR1 is SGHDT and CDR2 YYEEEE. CDR3 in amino acids: CASSLGMGQGSYEQYF. DNA of the CDR3: TGTGCCAGCAGCTTGGGTATGGGACAGGGGTCCTACGAGCAGTACTTC.

The genes are TRBV5-4 and TRBJ2-7, with a tentative D call TRBD2 (6 bases). V shed 5 bases and J shed 1 base, with 16 bases lying between them. CDR3 size: 15 residues. Germline-derived CDR1 and CDR2 are SGHNT and YYREEE (reference sequence). For the CDR3, the DNA is TGTGCCAGCAGATTAAGCGCGGGACCATCCTACGAGCAGTACTTC. It yields the protein CASRLSAGPSYEQYF.

Here the CDR3 reads CASSSRGGNSPLHF. The CDR3 coding sequence is TGCGCCAGCAGCTCAAGGGGCGGTAATTCACCCCTCCACTTT. The chain combines TRBV5-1 with TRBJ1-6, with D tentatively TRBD1 (5 bases). The V end lost 3 bases, the J end lost 6 bases, and 10 bases lay between the germline ends. The CDR3 extends over 14 amino acids. The germline gives CDR1 SGHRS, CDR2 YFSETQ.

The gene calls are TRBV6-5 and TRBJ1-1; D uncertain. Trimming stripped 10 bases from V and 6 bases from J, with 12 bases between. From germline, CDR1 is MNHEY and CDR2 SVGAGI. The CDR3 has 11 amino acids. The chain's CDR3 is CATKRQAEAFF. CDR3 in DNA: TGTGCCACAAAACGTCAGGCTGAAGCTTTCTTT.

V is TRBV27 and J is TRBJ2-1; D uncertain. Deletions cut 0 bases from V and 0 bases from J, with 6 bases between. Germline V gene lookup returns CDR1 MNHEY and CDR2 SMNVEV (reference sequence). The CDR3 is made up of 15 amino acids. The chain's CDR3 is CASSLSVSSYNEQFF. The CDR3 region has the DNA TGTGCCAGCAGTTTATCGGTGAGCTCCTACAATGAGCAGTTCTTC.

This chain connects TRBV7-2 to TRBJ2-5; a weak D match, TRBD2 (6 bases). The end of the DNA fits TRBJ2-7 better, so the J call may be wrong. Germline CDR1 reads SGHTA; CDR2 reads FQGNSA. This CDR3 contains 16 residues. The CDR3 here is CASSPGEVTVPYEQYF. CDR3 nucleotide sequence: TGTGCCAGCAGCCCTGGGGAGGTGACGGTTCCCTACGAGCAGTACTTC.

The CDR3 nucleotides read TGTGCCAGCAGCCGGACAGGGCCGTACTCTGGAAACACCATATATTTT. Encoded protein: CASSRTGPYSGNTIYF. The rearrangement uses TRBV6-6 and TRBJ1-3; 8 bases match TRBD1. With V trimmed by 6 bases and J by 0 bases, 7 bases remained unmatched. The CDR3 is 16 residues long. CDR1 and CDR2 from the germline V gene are MNHNY and SVGAGI (reference sequence).

The rearrangement joins TRBV6-1 to TRBJ2-5, with 10 bases that match TRBD2. The V gene end was trimmed by 1 base and the J gene end by 2 bases; junction bases not matched to a gene: 1. CDR1 is MNHNS and CDR2 is SASEGT in the germline V gene. This CDR3 is 15 amino acids long. The CDR3 sequence: CASSEELAGQETQYF. CDR3 in DNA: TGTGCCAGCAGTGAAGAACTAGCGGGGCAAGAGACCCAGTACTTC.

CDR3 bases: TGTGCCAGCAGCCCGCCGGGGGGAGGGGAGACCCAGTACTTC. The encoded protein is CASSPPGGGETQYF. This sequence joins TRBV7-8 and TRBJ2-5, with 7 bases that match TRBD2. Per germline, CDR1 SGHVS and CDR2 FQNEAQ. The CDR3 consists of 14 residues. V was pared by 5 bases and J by 5 bases, with 8 bases of the junction left unmatched.

V and J are TRBV28 and TRBJ2-5, with D perhaps TRBD2 (5 bases). The V gene lost 5 bases and the J gene lost 5 bases, with 15 bases spanning the gap. CDR1 is MDHEN and CDR2 is SYDVKM in the germline V gene. This CDR3 spans 14 amino acids. The CDR3 DNA sequence: TGTGCCAGCAGTCCTTGGGAGCCGGAGGAGACCCAGTACTTC. Translated: CASSPWEPEETQYF.